A single sample is the source of the 19 T cell receptor beta chains below, sequenced in a study of tumor and adjacent non-tumor tissue in lung cancer (dated by TCRdb to the late 2010s). RNA was isolated from bulk, unsorted tissue, and RNA quality was assessed with a NanoDrop ND-1000 and an Agilent 2100. Library preparation was by multiplex PCR. TCRdb names Illumina HiSeq 2500 as the instrument used. Following protocols modified from ARM-PCR, the researchers constructed TCRbeta libraries through three rounds of nested PCR with primers (Table S4). The public reads were reanalyzed by TCRdb: fastp trimming at Q25, MiXCR alignment, in-frame beta chains only. Rows merge per CDR3 protein into single entries with the most common DNA and genes. This sample has under 150,000 distinct CDR3 sequences in its table, and roughly 66% of those were observed once. Of the sample, 15% to 20% falls within the top ten clones.

Sequences were obtained from lung tumor tissue. These receptors came from a man aged 55 to 70 with small cell lung cancer.

This chain uses TRBV4-2 with TRBJ2-7; 16 bases align to TRBD2. CDR3 size: 17 residues. The trim removed 3 bases at V and 6 bases at J, leaving 8 bases unmatched. In germline, CDR1 is LGHNA, CDR2 YNFKEQ. The DNA for the CDR3 is TGTGCCAGCAGCCACCCGGGACTAGCGGGAGGGCCCTCCGAGCAGTACTTC. It yields the protein CASSHPGLAGGPSEQYF.

About this clonotype: One end of the junction fails to match germline, which may point to a read error. The chain recombines TRBV20-1 with TRBJ1-2; the D is unclear. CDR1 DFQATT and CDR2 SNEGSKA come from the germline V gene (reference sequence). The CDR3 is 15 residues long. The CDR3 bases are TGCAATGCCCTTTTCAACAGTAAGGTGGACTATGGCTACGCCTTC. Protein sequence: CNALFNSKVDYGYAF.

About this clonotype itself: Here the CDR3 omits its conserved ending phenylalanine or tryptophan, so a read error is the likely source. The rearrangement uses TRBV6-5 and TRBJ2-3; TRBD1 matches 8 bases. The CDR3 contains 15 residues. From germline, CDR1 is MNHEY and CDR2 SVGAGI. The DNA of the CDR3 is TGTGCCAGCAGTTACACCTCGCAGGGGGCAGATACACAGTATTCT. It translates to CASSYTSQGADTQYS.

Only a few counts were recorded for this clonotype. The V and J genes are TRBV11-2 and TRBJ2-3, with a tentative D call TRBD1 (6 bases). The V gene lost 4 bases and the J gene lost 3 bases, with 14 bases spanning the gap. Germline-derived CDR1 and CDR2 are SGHAT and FQNNGV. This CDR3 spans 15 amino acids. CDR3 nucleotide sequence: TGTGCCAGCAGCTCAACTCTAGGGGGAACAGATACGCAGTATTTT. This codes for CASSSTLGGTDTQYF.

This clonotype was seen many times. The V gene is TRBV20-1, the J gene TRBJ2-5, with TRBD2 as a possible D gene (5 bases). Germline V gives CDR1 DFQATT, CDR2 SNEGSKA (reference sequence). V was shortened by 1 base and J by 2 bases, with 14 bases between the two germline ends. CDR3 length equals 15 residues. The CDR3 sequence: CSARVLALTQETQYF. The CDR3 DNA reads TGCAGTGCTAGAGTTCTAGCCCTCACACAAGAGACCCAGTACTTC.

For this clonotype: This could be a read error, since a much larger clone is one nucleotide away. The rearrangement joins TRBV6-1 to TRBJ2-5, with a weak D call TRBD2 (6 bases). V gave up 6 bases and J gave up 9 bases, with 11 bases separating them. This CDR3 is built from 11 residues. Per the germline V gene, CDR1 is MNHNS and CDR2 is SASEGT. The CDR3 sequence is CASREGSAQYF. The DNA of the CDR3 is TGTGCCAGCAGGGAGGGGTCGGCCCAGTACTTC.

The CDR3 loop reads CAIRRVIEGGETQYF. As DNA, the CDR3 is TGTGCGATCCGCAGGGTGATAGAGGGAGGGGAGACCCAGTACTTC. This chain connects TRBV10-3 to TRBJ2-5; TRBD2 agrees at 7 bases. This CDR3 region has 15 residues. The germline V gene encodes CDR1 ENHRY and CDR2 SYGVKD.

With respect to this clonotype: One junction end does not reproduce the germline sequence, and a read error may be involved. This chain links TRBV6-2 or TRBV6-3 with TRBJ2-3, with D possibly TRBD2 on 6 matching bases. Looked up from germline, CDR1 is MNHEY and CDR2 is SVGEGT. The CDR3 loop spans 15 amino acids. CDR3 in amino acids: CASSTGSGETVTQYF. CDR3 nucleotides: TGTGCCAGCAGTACGGGTTCGGGAGAAACAGTTACGCAGTATTTT.

A word on this clonotype: Compared with germline, one end of the junction differs, possibly owing to a read error. The chain employs TRBV6-5 and TRBJ2-1; TRBD2 matches at 9 bases. The CDR3 has 16 residues. CDR1 is MNHEY and CDR2 is SVGAGI in the germline V gene. CDR3 in amino acids: CASSNSEAGGLHEQFF. The CDR3 nucleotides are TGTGCCAGCAGTAACTCGGAGGCGGGGGGGCTCCATGAGCAGTTCTTC.

A note on this clonotype: One junction end disagrees with the germline gene, perhaps due to a read error. V is TRBV11-1 and J is TRBJ2-1; 7 bases fit TRBD2. Germline V gives CDR1 SGHAT, CDR2 FQDESV (reference sequence). This CDR3 region has 17 residues. CDR3 in DNA: TGTACCAGCAACTTAGGGGCTGGCGGGAGTGGGTACAATGAGCAGTTCTTC. Residues: CTSNLGAGGSGYNEQFF.

Many counts were recorded for this clonotype. V gene TRBV6-6 combines with J gene TRBJ1-5, with TRBD1 matching 10 bases. Per the germline V gene, CDR1 is MNHNY and CDR2 is SVGAGI (reference sequence). J lost 5 bases, V lost 6 bases, and 7 bases had no gene match. This CDR3 has 15 residues. The DNA for the CDR3 is TGTGCCAGCAGGGGTGGACAGGGGGACCATCAGCCCCAGCATTTT. Protein product: CASRGGQGDHQPQHF.

The chain employs TRBV6-9 and TRBJ1-1; 10 bases agree with TRBD1. The CDR3 loop spans 19 amino acids. Germline CDR1 and CDR2: MNHGY and SVAAGI. J gave up 2 bases and V 5 bases, and 17 bases lay outside the gene matches. In DNA, the CDR3 is TGTGCCAGCAGTCCCACAAGACAGGGGGCGGATCAAGGAAACACTGAAGCTTTCTTT. Translating gives CASSPTRQGADQGNTEAFF.

The rearrangement links TRBV29-1 to TRBJ1-3; no clear D gene. The CDR3 extends over 13 amino acids. V dropped 7 bases and J dropped 2 bases, with 12 bases sitting between them. Germline CDR1 is SQVTM and CDR2 is ANQGSEA. The CDR3 DNA reads as TGCAGCGACCGTTACGAGGCTGGAAACACCATATATTTT. Its translation is CSDRYEAGNTIYF. Variable domain in full (rest from reference TRBV29-1 and TRBJ1-3): SAVISQKPSRDICQRGTSLTIQCQVDSQVTMMFWYRQQPGQSLTLIATANQGSEATYESGFVIDKFPISRPNLTFSTLTVSNMSPEDSSIYLCSDRYEAGNTIYFGEGSWLTVV.

The rearrangement links TRBV6-6 to TRBJ2-7, with TRBD1 identical over 7 bases. The CDR3 contains 13 residues. Germline CDR1 is MNHNY and CDR2 is SVGAGI (reference sequence). V lost 4 bases to trimming and J lost 5 bases; unmatched junction nucleotides: 5. The CDR3 is CASSFGTDHEQYF. CDR3 DNA sequence: TGTGCCAGCAGTTTCGGGACAGACCACGAGCAGTACTTC.

Regarding this clonotype: A much larger clone differs from this one at a single base, so this may be a read error. V and J are TRBV29-1 and TRBJ1-1; 8 nucleotides line up with TRBD1. The germline V gene encodes CDR1 SQVTM and CDR2 ANQGSEA. The CDR3 length is 13 residues. The CDR3 spells CCGRGQGRTEAFF. The CDR3 bases are TGCTGCGGCCGTGGACAGGGAAGGACTGAAGCTTTCTTT.

V gene TRBV6-5 combines with J gene TRBJ2-2; D remains ambiguous. The CDR3 consists of 16 residues. The germline V gene encodes CDR1 MNHEY and CDR2 SVGAGI. The V end lost 4 bases, the J end lost 0 bases, and 12 bases lay between the germline ends. The CDR3: CASSFSGGANTGELFF. The CDR3 region has the DNA TGTGCCAGCAGTTTCTCGGGCGGAGCGAACACCGGGGAGCTGTTTTTT.

This clonotype was found a few times. The rearrangement joins TRBV12-3 or TRBV12-4 to TRBJ2-6; no clear D. The CDR3 runs 14 residues. With 3 bases removed from V and 0 bases from J, the gap between germline ends came to 3 bases. The CDR3 here is CASSFSSGANVLTF. CDR3 bases: TGTGCCAGCAGTTTTAGCTCTGGGGCCAACGTCCTGACTTTC.

For this clonotype: This sequence may be a read error, since a much larger clone differs from it by one base. The chain links TRBV10-3 to TRBJ1-1; D may be TRBD1 (5 bases). The CDR3 contains 17 residues. Germline lookup yields CDR1 ENHRY and CDR2 SYGVKD. CDR3 DNA sequence: TGTACCATCAGTGAGGTTATCCGGGGCCGGCAGAAGCGGGAAGCTTTCTTT. This encodes CTISEVIRGRQKREAFF.

On this clonotype: Just one base apart from a much larger clone, this may be a read error. This chain connects TRBV20-1 to TRBJ2-1; D is perhaps TRBD1 or TRBD2 (6 bases each). There are 14 residues in the CDR3. From germline, CDR1 is DFQATT and CDR2 SNEGSKA (reference sequence). The V end was cut by 3 bases, the J end by 8 bases, with 17 bases between. CDR3 nucleotides: TGCAGTGCTAGCGATAACAGGGAGGACGATGAGCAGTTCTTC. Its protein product is CSASDNREDDEQFF.